This T cell receptor beta chain was observed in a study of patients and donors after allogeneic stem cell transplantation. Germline CDR1 SGHDN, CDR2 FVKESK. Trimming shortened V by 1 base and J by 0 bases, and 12 bases separated the two germline ends. The CDR3 has 16 amino acids. Via MiXCR, TCRdb re-called the RT-PCR reads, giving one row per CDR3 protein. In the table there are approximately 160,000 distinct CDR3 sequences, 24% of which are singletons. The chain carries TRBV14 and TRBJ1-1; maybe TRBD1 (5 bases). The source material was blood, either unsorted or a sorted T cell fraction (not recorded which). The sequence came from a human donor who was either an allogeneic HSCT recipient or a stem cell or donor lymphocyte infusion donor (not recorded which). It is not recorded whose cells these are; they may come from a transplant donor. The CDR3 sequence is CASSQGPGHLNTEAFF. CDR3 DNA: TGTGCCAGCAGCCAAGGGCCCGGACATCTGAACACTGAAGCTTTCTTT.